This T cell receptor beta chain was captured in a study of metastatic and nonmetastatic thyroid tumors. For the study at large: Thyroid patients, malignant and benign, had repertoires compared across blood and tumor or nodule tissue. Points from the study as a whole: In blood and tumor, TCR beta diversity was reportedly significantly higher in malignant thyroid tumors than in benign nodules.

Every patient was untreated before thyroid surgery. Many counts were recorded for this clone. Antigen: not known. The ends were cut back, 7 bases at V and 1 base at J, with 10 bases in the middle. The CDR3 length is 13 residues. Germline CDR1 is SNHLY and CDR2 is FYNNEI. In the original analysis: Across clinicopathological groups, CDR3 differences served as the basis for building a distant-metastasis classifier for papillary thyroid cancer. TCRdb re-processed the PCR reads through MiXCR. What appears here as the V and J calls and clone size reflects TCRdb's work, not the paper's. This repertoire shows tens of thousands of clones, 24% found once; its top ten account for roughly 15%.

This chain links TRBV2 with TRBJ1-1; possible D gene TRBD1, 6 bases. The sample was tumor tissue. This receptor was taken from a female donor with papillary thyroid cancer or a benign thyroid nodule (not recorded which). Some clones in this sample may be carry-over from other donors' samples. The DNA of the CDR3 is TGTGCCAGCAATCTAGGGGGGAACACTGAAGCTTTCTTT. It translates to CASNLGGNTEAFF.